The present entry profiles one T cell receptor (beta chain) with its context. This clone was counted a single time. Its antigen remains unidentified. No base qualities exist here, and no much larger clone lies one base off it. This record comes from a study of identifying expanded T cells in peripheral blood (dated 2019 in TCRdb). Notes on the research overall: Technical replicates were generated by sequencing separate aliquots of the same genomic DNA pool, with four replicates compared pairwise.

The CDR3 holds 15 amino acids from the cysteine to the phenylalanine. Only the CDR3 part of the read is kept: 45 bases, read in frame from the first base. The germline V gene encodes CDR1 SGHNT and CDR2 YENEEA. The junction shows trimming of 1 base on V and 2 bases on J, plus 9 bases between the germline ends. TCRbeta CDR3 regions were profiled with the immunoSEQ Assay using bias-controlled multiplex PCR amplification of genomic DNA. As for the authors' bioinformatics: The absolute abundance of each unique TCRbeta CDR3 region was quantified after sequences were collapsed and filtered. Differential abundance was tested with a binomial (Fisher-equivalent) model and with a beta-binomial model adding time-dependent variance fitted from healthy donors. Clones with fewer than 5 combined templates were removed, and differential abundance was called for clones with a Benjamini-Hochberg FDR below 0.01. Beta-binomial variance was modeled as a function of total template count across the two samples using the form v = (b*log(k)+a)^2. In TCRdb, the immuneACCESS table is reduced to in-frame sequences with V and J assigned. These tables do not hold every clone; where another copy was compared, an unresolved V gene accounts for under half, and the others remain unexplained. Clone size and V and J calls were adopted from that table, with D and trimming inferred from the DNA. For this sample there are 45,000 to 75,000 clones; approximately 82% appear just once. The ten largest clones represent roughly a sixth of the sample.

During the collection period, no immune events, such as infections, were documented for the healthy donors. Blood repertoires from healthy donors were used as a training cohort for calibrating time-dependent variance in a beta-binomial model of differential abundance of T-cell clones. The training cohort comprised approximately 10 healthy donors, 3 female and 7 male. An age range of roughly 29 to 70 years, with an average of roughly 45 years, was recorded for the donors. Whole blood from each healthy donor was obtained from a commercial supplier and was collected at three time points about 15 days apart. Genomic DNA was extracted from unsorted whole blood for immunosequencing. General conclusions and limits of the study: In all healthy donors, the variance in clone template counts between samples taken two weeks apart rose significantly as total template count increased. The beta-binomial model significantly reduced the number of clones called differentially abundant and the false-positive rate across all healthy-donor time intervals. Between technical replicates the binomial model flagged 0.9 to 1.5 differentially abundant clones, whereas over about two weeks the binomial model flagged about 15 and over approximately 4 weeks 19 to 20. It was expected by the authors that biological variance in healthy repertoires might increase further over much longer intervals, such as months to years.

The sequence links TRBV11-3 to TRBJ2-4; TRBD2 might be the D gene, on 6 matching bases. Sequencing was carried out using blood. This sequence was found in a person between 18 and 70 years old in good health. The CDR3 region has the sequence CASSLGGRTKNIQYF. The sequence in DNA is TGTGCCAGCAGCTTAGGGGGGAGGACCAAAAACATTCAGTACTTC.